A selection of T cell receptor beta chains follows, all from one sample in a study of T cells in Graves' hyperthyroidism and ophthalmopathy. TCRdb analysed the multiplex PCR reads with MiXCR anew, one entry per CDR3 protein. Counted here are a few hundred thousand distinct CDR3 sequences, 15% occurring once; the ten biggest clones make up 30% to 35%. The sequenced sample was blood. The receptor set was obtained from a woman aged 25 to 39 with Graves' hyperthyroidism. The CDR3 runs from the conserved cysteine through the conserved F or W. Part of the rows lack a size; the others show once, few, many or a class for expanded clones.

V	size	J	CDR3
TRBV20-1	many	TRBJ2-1	CSARVYGSYNEQFF
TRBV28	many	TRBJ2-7	CASSFLGWNDYEQYF
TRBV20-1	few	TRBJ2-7	CSAPSSGLGHNEQYF
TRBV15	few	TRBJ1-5	CATSRGLDTGQPQHF
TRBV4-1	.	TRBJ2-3	CASSQPLTDTQYF
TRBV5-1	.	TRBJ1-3	CASSARETRNTIYF
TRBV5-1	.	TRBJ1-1	CASSPETGEAFF
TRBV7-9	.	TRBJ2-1	CASSLGDPGYNEQFF
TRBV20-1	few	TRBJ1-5	CSATGGSNQPQHF
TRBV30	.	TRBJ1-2	CAWSSGQQGGYGYTF